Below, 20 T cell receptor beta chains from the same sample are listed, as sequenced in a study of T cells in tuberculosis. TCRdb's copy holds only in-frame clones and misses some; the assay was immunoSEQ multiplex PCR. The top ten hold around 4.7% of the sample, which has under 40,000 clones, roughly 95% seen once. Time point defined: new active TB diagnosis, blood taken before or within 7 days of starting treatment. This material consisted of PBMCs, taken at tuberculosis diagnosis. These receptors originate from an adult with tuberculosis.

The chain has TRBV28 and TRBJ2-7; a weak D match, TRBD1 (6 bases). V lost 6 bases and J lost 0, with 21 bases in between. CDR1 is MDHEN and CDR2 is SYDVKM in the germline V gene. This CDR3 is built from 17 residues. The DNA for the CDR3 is TGTGCCAGCAGCCAACCAACACAGGGTATGGGCTCCTACGAGCAGTACTTC. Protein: CASSQPTQGMGSYEQYF.

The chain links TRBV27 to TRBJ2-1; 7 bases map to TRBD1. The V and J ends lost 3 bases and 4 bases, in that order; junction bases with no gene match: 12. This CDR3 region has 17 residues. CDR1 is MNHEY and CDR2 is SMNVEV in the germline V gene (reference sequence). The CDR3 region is CASSFQPDRRTYNEQFF. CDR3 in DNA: TGTGCCAGCAGTTTTCAGCCGGACAGGCGTACATACAATGAGCAGTTCTTC.

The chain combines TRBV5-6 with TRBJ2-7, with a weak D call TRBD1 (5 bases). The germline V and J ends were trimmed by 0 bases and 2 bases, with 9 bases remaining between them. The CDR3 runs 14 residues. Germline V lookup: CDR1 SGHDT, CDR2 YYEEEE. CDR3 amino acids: CASSLVGATYEQYF. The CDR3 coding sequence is TGTGCCAGCAGCTTGGTTGGGGCTACCTACGAGCAGTACTTC. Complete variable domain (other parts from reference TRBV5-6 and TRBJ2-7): DAGVTQSPTHLIKTRGQQVTLRCSPKSGHDTVSWYQQALGQGPQFIFQYYEEEERQRGNFPDRFSGHQFPNYSSELNVNALLLGDSALYLCASSLVGATYEQYFGPGTRLTVT.

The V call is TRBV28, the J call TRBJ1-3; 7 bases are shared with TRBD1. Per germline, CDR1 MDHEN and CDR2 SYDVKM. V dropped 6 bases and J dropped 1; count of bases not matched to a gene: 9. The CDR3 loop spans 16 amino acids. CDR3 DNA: TGTGCCAGCAGACCTTTACAGGGGAAGTCTGGAAACACCATATATTTT. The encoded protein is CASRPLQGKSGNTIYF.

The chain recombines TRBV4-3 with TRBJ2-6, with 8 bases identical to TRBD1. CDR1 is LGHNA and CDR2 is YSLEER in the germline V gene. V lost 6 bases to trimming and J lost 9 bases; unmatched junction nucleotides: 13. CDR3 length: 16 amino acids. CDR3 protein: CASSRSTGGRGNVLTF. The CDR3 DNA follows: TGCGCCAGCAGTCGTTCTACAGGGGGTAGAGGCAACGTCCTGACTTTC.

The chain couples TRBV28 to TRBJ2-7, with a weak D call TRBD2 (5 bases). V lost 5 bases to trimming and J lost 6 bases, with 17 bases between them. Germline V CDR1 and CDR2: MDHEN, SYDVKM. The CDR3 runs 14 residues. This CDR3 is CASSPPRGSGEQYF. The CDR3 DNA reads TGTGCCAGCAGTCCCCCTCGGGGTTCTGGCGAGCAGTACTTC.

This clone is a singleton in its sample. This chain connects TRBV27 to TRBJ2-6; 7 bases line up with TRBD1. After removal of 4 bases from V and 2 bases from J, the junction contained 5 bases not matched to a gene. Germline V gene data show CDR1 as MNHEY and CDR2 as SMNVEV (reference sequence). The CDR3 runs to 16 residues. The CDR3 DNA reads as TGTGCCAGCAGTTCAAGACAGGGAGCTGGGGCCAACGTCCTGACTTTC. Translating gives CASSSRQGAGANVLTF.

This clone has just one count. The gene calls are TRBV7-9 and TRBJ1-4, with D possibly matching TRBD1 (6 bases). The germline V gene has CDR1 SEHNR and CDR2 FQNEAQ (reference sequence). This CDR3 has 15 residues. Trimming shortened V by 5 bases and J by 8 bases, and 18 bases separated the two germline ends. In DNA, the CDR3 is TGTGCCAGCAGCCTCTGGCCGGGGGGCAAAGAAAAACTGTTTTTT. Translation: CASSLWPGGKEKLFF.

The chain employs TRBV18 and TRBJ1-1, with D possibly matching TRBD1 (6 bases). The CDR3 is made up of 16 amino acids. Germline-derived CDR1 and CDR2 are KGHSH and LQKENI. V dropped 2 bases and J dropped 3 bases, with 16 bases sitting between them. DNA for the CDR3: TGTGCCAGCTCACCAAAATACAGGGTGGCGGACACTGAAGCTTTCTTT. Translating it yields CASSPKYRVADTEAFF.

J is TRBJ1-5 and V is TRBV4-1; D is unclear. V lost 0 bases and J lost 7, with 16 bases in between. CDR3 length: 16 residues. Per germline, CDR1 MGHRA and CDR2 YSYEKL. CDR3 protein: CASSQDPRAGRQPQHF. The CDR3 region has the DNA TGCGCCAGCAGCCAAGATCCGCGGGCGGGAAGGCAGCCCCAGCATTTT.

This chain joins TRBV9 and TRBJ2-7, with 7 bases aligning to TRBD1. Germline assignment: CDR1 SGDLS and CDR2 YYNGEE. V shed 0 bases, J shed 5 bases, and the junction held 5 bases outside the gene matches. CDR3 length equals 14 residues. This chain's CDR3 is CASSVGNRGNEQYF. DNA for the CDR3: TGTGCCAGCAGCGTAGGGAACAGGGGAAACGAGCAGTACTTC.

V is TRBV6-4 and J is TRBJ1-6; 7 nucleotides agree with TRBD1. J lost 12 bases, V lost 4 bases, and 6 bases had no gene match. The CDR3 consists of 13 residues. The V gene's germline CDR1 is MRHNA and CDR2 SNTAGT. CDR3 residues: CASSGERGQPLHF. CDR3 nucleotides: TGTGCCAGCAGTGGGGAAAGGGGGCAACCCCTCCACTTT.

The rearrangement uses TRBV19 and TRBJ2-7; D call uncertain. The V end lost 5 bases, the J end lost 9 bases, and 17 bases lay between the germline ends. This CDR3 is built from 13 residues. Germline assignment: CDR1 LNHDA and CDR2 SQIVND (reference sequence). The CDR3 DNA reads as TGTGCCAGTAGTCCATCGCATCTACGGTGGCAGTACTTC. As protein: CASSPSHLRWQYF.

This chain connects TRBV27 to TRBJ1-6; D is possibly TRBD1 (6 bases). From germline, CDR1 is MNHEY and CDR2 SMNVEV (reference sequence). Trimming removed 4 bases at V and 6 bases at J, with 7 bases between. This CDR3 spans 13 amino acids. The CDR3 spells CASSWTANSPLHF. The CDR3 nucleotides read TGTGCCAGCAGTTGGACAGCTAATTCACCCCTCCACTTT.

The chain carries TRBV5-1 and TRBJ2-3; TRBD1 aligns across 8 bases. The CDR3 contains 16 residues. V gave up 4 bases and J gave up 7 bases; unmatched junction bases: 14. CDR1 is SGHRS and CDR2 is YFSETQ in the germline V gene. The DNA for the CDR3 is TGCGCCAGCAGCGCCGGCGTGGCTCAGGGGGCATATACGCAGTATTTT. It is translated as CASSAGVAQGAYTQYF.

DNA for the CDR3: TGTGCCAGCAGCTCAGGACAGGTCTATAGCAATCAGCCCCAGCATTTT. Its translation: CASSSGQVYSNQPQHF. The V gene is TRBV5-5, the J gene TRBJ1-5; 7 bases are a match to TRBD1. V shed 3 bases and J 0 bases; nucleotides not matched to a gene: 6. The CDR3 runs to 16 residues. Germline loops: CDR1 SGHKS, CDR2 YYEKEE (reference sequence).

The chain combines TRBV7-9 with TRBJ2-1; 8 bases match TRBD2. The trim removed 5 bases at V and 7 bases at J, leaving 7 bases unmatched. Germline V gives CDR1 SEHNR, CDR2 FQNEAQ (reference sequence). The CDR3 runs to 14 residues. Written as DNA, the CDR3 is TGTGCCAGCAGCCCGACGGGGACTAGGAATGAGCAGTTCTTC. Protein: CASSPTGTRNEQFF.

In DNA, the CDR3 is TGTGCCAGTAGTATAGTCAGAACTAGCGGGGGTTACGAGCAGTACTTC. Translated, it gives CASSIVRTSGGYEQYF. This chain uses TRBV19 with TRBJ2-7; 11 bases line up with TRBD2. The V segment lost 1 base and the J segment 4 bases; nucleotides outside the gene matches: 6. Germline CDR1 and CDR2: LNHDA and SQIVND (reference sequence). This CDR3 contains 16 residues.

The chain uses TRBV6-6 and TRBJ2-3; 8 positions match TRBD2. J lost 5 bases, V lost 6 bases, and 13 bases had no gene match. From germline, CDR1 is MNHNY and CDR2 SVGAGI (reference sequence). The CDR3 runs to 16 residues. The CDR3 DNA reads TGTGCCAGCAGGTCCTCGCCGGGACTAGTGCTAGATACGCAGTATTTT. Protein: CASRSSPGLVLDTQYF.

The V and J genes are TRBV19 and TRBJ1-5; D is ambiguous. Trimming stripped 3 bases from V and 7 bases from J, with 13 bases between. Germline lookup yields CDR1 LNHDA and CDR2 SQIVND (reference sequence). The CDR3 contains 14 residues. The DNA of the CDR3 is TGTGCCAGTAGTATGCTATCTCGGGAACAGCCCCAGCATTTT. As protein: CASSMLSREQPQHF.